Each of the 3 T cell receptor beta chains below was sequenced from the same sample in a study of CD8 T cells in ankylosing spondylitis. TCRdb re-analysed the 5' RACE reads in MiXCR, keeping a single row per CDR3 protein. The sample has 200,000 to 300,000 distinct CDR3 sequences, approximately 30% seen once; the top ten hold about 4%. Sequencing was carried out using blood, either unsorted or a sorted T cell fraction (not recorded which). Receptor source: a male donor with ankylosing spondylitis or in good health (not recorded which).

The rearrangement joins TRBV5-1 to TRBJ1-1, with a tentative D call TRBD1 (5 bases). Trimming shortened V by 0 bases and J by 5 bases, and 11 bases separated the two germline ends. From germline, CDR1 is SGHRS and CDR2 YFSETQ. This CDR3 spans 14 amino acids. Written as DNA, the CDR3 is TGCGCCAGCAGCTTGGAAAGGGGAGGGACTGAAGCTTTCTTT. Its protein is CASSLERGGTEAFF.

This clonotype has only a few counts. The chain uses TRBV20-1 and TRBJ2-7; D is undetermined. The CDR3 extends over 16 amino acids. Trimming stripped 0 bases from V and 0 bases from J, with 15 bases between. Looked up from germline, CDR1 is DFQATT and CDR2 is SNEGSKA (reference sequence). DNA of the CDR3: TGCAGTGCTAGAGATCCCGGACCACAGAGCTCCTACGAGCAGTACTTC. The encoded protein is CSARDPGPQSSYEQYF.

This clonotype has ten or more counts. J is TRBJ1-1 and V is TRBV20-1; D call uncertain. Germline-derived CDR1 and CDR2 are DFQATT and SNEGSKA (reference sequence). This CDR3 is built from 12 residues. V lost 5 bases and J 2 bases, leaving 9 bases between the germline ends. The CDR3: CSAVEGNTEAFF. DNA for the CDR3: TGCAGTGCTGTTGAGGGTAACACTGAAGCTTTCTTT.